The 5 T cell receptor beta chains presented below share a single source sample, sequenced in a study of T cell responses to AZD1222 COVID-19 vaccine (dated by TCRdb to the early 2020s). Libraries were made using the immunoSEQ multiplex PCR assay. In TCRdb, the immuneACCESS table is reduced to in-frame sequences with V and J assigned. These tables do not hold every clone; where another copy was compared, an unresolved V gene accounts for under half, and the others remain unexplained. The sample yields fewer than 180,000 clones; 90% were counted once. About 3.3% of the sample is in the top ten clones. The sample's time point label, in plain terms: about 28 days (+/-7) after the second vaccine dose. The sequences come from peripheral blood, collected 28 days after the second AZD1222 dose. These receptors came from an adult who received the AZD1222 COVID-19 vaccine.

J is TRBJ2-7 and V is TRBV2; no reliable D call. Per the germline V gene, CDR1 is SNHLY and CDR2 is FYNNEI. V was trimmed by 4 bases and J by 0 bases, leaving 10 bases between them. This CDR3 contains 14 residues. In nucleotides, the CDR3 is TGTGCCAGCAGTGGTGACTTGAGCTCCTACGAGCAGTACTTC. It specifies CASSGDLSSYEQYF.

CDR3 residues: CASSLNVYEQYF. As DNA, the CDR3 is TGTGCCAGCAGCCTTAACGTCTACGAGCAGTACTTC. The rearrangement uses TRBV11-2 and TRBJ2-7; no firm D call. CDR3 size: 12 residues. The V end lost 5 bases, the J end lost 3 bases, and 8 bases lay between the germline ends. Germline V lookup: CDR1 SGHAT, CDR2 FQNNGV.

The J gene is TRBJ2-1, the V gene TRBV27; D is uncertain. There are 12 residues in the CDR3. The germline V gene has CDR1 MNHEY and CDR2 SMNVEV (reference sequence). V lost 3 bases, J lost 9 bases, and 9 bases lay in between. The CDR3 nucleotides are TGTGCCAGCAGTTTTGGGTTAACTGAGCAGTTCTTC. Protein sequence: CASSFGLTEQFF.

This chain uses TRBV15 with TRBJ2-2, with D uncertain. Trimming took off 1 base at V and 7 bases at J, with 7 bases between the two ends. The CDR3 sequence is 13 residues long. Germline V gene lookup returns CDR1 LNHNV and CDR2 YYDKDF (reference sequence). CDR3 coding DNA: TGTGCCACCAGCAGAGGTTATGGCGGGGAGCTGTTTTTT. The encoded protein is CATSRGYGGELFF.

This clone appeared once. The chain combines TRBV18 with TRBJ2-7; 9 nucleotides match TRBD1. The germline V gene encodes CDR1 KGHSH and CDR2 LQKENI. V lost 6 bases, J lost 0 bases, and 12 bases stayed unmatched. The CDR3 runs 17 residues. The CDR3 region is CASSPRDRGASSYEQYF. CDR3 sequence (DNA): TGTGCCAGCTCCCCTAGAGACAGGGGGGCTAGCTCCTACGAGCAGTACTTC.